The 25 T cell receptor beta chains below were found in one sample sequenced in a study of B cell selection in AIRE deficiency. Regulatory T cells were sorted as CD4+CD25hiCD127low/negative. Generated by immunoSEQ multiplex PCR, the TCRdb table keeps only in-frame clones and is missing some. The sample records several thousand clones, around 87% being singletons. The sample comprised Tregs sorted from PBMCs. These receptors were taken from a human donor with AIRE deficiency.

The CDR3 reads CASSQRPTFDRLDIQYF. CDR3 DNA sequence: TGCGCCAGCAGCCAACGGCCAACGTTCGATCGTCTCGACATTCAGTACTTC. The rearrangement joins TRBV4-3 to TRBJ2-4; no definite D call. CDR1 and CDR2 (germline): LGHNA, YSLEER. The CDR3 contains 17 residues. The V end was cut by 2 bases, the J end by 8 bases, with 22 bases between.

The chain links TRBV19 to TRBJ2-5, with 8 bases fitting TRBD2. The CDR3 covers 16 residues. CDR1 and CDR2 (germline): LNHDA, SQIVND (reference sequence). Trimming cost V 2 bases and J 3 bases; bases outside gene matches: 8. The CDR3: CASSIFAGGPEETQYF. The CDR3 DNA reads TGTGCCAGTAGTATATTTGCGGGAGGCCCAGAAGAGACCCAGTACTTC. The whole variable domain, remainder taken from reference TRBV19 and TRBJ2-5, is DGGITQSPKYLFRKEGQNVTLSCEQNLNHDAMYWYRQDPGQGLRLIYYSQIVNDFQKGDIAEGYSVSREKKESFPLTVTSAQKNPTAFYLCASSIFAGGPEETQYFGPGTRLLVL.

The chain links TRBV5-5 to TRBJ1-1; 7 bases are a match to TRBD1. This CDR3 has 17 residues. After removal of 4 bases from V and 3 bases from J, the junction contained 15 bases not matched to a gene. Per germline, CDR1 SGHKS and CDR2 YYEKEE (reference sequence). CDR3 DNA sequence: TGTGCCAGCAGCCCTCGGACAGGTATTGCTTTAGACACTGAAGCTTTCTTT. Translation gives CASSPRTGIALDTEAFF.

This sequence joins TRBV5-1 and TRBJ2-5; D may correspond to TRBD1 or TRBD2 (5 bases each). The CDR3 sequence is 13 residues long. Trimming removed 3 bases from V and 5 bases from J, with 11 bases in between. In germline, CDR1 is SGHRS, CDR2 YFSETQ. CDR3 amino acids: CASSSYGTETQYF. CDR3 DNA: TGCGCCAGCAGCTCGTACGGGACGGAGACCCAGTACTTC.

This clone occurred a few times. The J gene is TRBJ1-6, the V gene TRBV19; D possibly corresponds to TRBD1 (5 bases). Germline-derived CDR1 and CDR2 are LNHDA and SQIVND (reference sequence). V was clipped by 7 bases and J by 9 bases, with 19 bases between them. CDR3 length: 15 residues. The CDR3 loop reads CASNDPGPGGSPLHF. Written as DNA, the CDR3 is TGTGCCAGTAATGACCCGGGACCTGGGGGTTCACCCCTCCACTTT.

The chain joins TRBV19 to TRBJ2-5; no reliable D call. The germline gives CDR1 LNHDA, CDR2 SQIVND (reference sequence). This CDR3 has 12 amino acids. Trimming left V 3 bases short and J 5 bases short, with 7 bases between. The chain's CDR3 is CASSMQAETQYF. The CDR3 DNA follows: TGTGCCAGTAGTATGCAGGCGGAGACCCAGTACTTC.

The chain employs TRBV5-5 and TRBJ2-2; D is unclear. V was pared by 0 bases and J by 4 bases, with 13 bases between. Germline V gives CDR1 SGHKS, CDR2 YYEKEE (reference sequence). The CDR3 contains 16 residues. CDR3 nucleotide sequence: TGTGCCAGCAGCTTGGGGGCGGCCGTGGGCACCGGGGAGCTGTTTTTT. As protein: CASSLGAAVGTGELFF.

V usage is TRBV11-2 and J usage is TRBJ1-4; D remains ambiguous. Trimming took 5 bases from V and 7 from J, leaving 8 bases between them. From germline, CDR1 is SGHAT and CDR2 FQNNGV. The CDR3 has 12 amino acids. This CDR3 reads CASSRSGEKLFF. The CDR3 DNA is TGTGCCAGCAGCAGATCCGGTGAAAAACTGTTTTTT.

This clone was recorded once. The chain uses TRBV5-1 and TRBJ1-1; 9 nucleotides match TRBD1. With 0 bases clipped from V and 0 bases from J, the junction kept 9 bases outside the gene matches. The CDR3 spans 18 residues. CDR1 is SGHRS and CDR2 is YFSETQ in the germline V gene. Written as DNA, the CDR3 is TGCGCCAGCAGCTTGGGTTCGGGACAGGGAGGTTTGAACACTGAAGCTTTCTTT. It is translated as CASSLGSGQGGLNTEAFF.

In this sample, this clone turned up once. The CDR3 DNA reads as TGTGCCATCAAAGCGCGGGAGGCTCTCTCAGATACGCAGTATTTT. As protein: CAIKAREALSDTQYF. The V and J genes are TRBV10-3 and TRBJ2-3; 8 nucleotides match TRBD2. This CDR3 contains 15 residues. The junction had 10 bases not matched to a gene; V was cut back by 7 bases and J by 4 bases. Germline-derived CDR1 and CDR2 are ENHRY and SYGVKD.

The chain links TRBV10-3 to TRBJ1-2; D call uncertain. CDR1 and CDR2 from the germline V gene are ENHRY and SYGVKD. The V gene lost 1 base and the J gene lost 4 bases, with 7 bases spanning the gap. This CDR3 contains 13 residues. The CDR3 protein is CAISELQTYGYTF. In DNA, the CDR3 is TGTGCCATCAGTGAGTTACAGACCTATGGCTACACCTTC.

The V and J genes are TRBV4-3 and TRBJ2-7; D is undetermined. Trimming took 0 bases from V and 0 from J, leaving 6 bases between them. Germline values: CDR1 LGHNA, CDR2 YSLEER. The CDR3 runs 14 residues. CDR3 sequence reads: CASSQDWYSYEQYF. CDR3 in DNA: TGCGCCAGCAGCCAAGATTGGTACTCCTACGAGCAGTACTTC.

The chain has TRBV5-3 and TRBJ1-5, with a possible D match to TRBD1 (5 bases). TRBV5-3 is an open reading frame whose function is uncertain. The CDR3 is made up of 18 amino acids. V was shortened by 6 bases and J by 0 bases, with 22 bases between the two germline ends. DNA of the CDR3: TGTGCCAGAACCCCCTCTTGGACAAGGGCAAATAGCAATCAGCCCCAGCATTTT. Encoded protein: CARTPSWTRANSNQPQHF.

The genes are TRBV7-9 and TRBJ1-4; unclear D gene. This CDR3 comprises 16 residues. Germline V lookup: CDR1 SEHNR, CDR2 FQNEAQ (reference sequence). V was pared by 5 bases and J by 2 bases, with 15 bases between. The CDR3, as DNA: TGTGCCAGCAGCCCGTGGGGTGGCGGGACTAATGAAAAACTGTTTTTT. It encodes CASSPWGGGTNEKLFF.

The CDR3 DNA follows: TGTGCCAGTAGGTCCCGGGGCCCGGAGGCCAACGTCCTGACTTTC. This sequence encodes CASRSRGPEANVLTF. This chain uses TRBV19 with TRBJ2-6; D tentatively fits TRBD1 or TRBD2 (5 bases each). The CDR3 contains 15 residues. CDR1 is LNHDA and CDR2 is SQIVND in the germline V gene (reference sequence). The ends were cut back, 6 bases at V and 6 bases at J, with 15 bases in the middle.

The J gene is TRBJ1-5, the V gene TRBV9; D ambiguous. V shed 0 bases and J shed 5 bases, with 9 bases lying between them. This CDR3 has 14 amino acids. Germline V gives CDR1 SGDLS, CDR2 YYNGEE. The CDR3 nucleotides read TGTGCCAGCAGCGTAGGGGCGGGCGATCAGCCCCAGCATTTT. Protein product: CASSVGAGDQPQHF.

Remarks on this clone: Sequence at one end of the junction differs from germline and may be a read error. Here the CDR3 DNA reads TGTGCTAGCAGCCGACGAGGAGGGCGGGAGACCCAGTACTTC. Protein sequence: CASSRRGGRETQYF. The chain links TRBV7-7 to TRBJ2-5; the D gene is possibly TRBD2 (6 bases). CDR1 is SSHAT, CDR2 FNYEAQ, per germline (reference sequence). The CDR3 totals 14 residues.

The V and J genes are TRBV11-3 and TRBJ2-2; D unresolved. Germline CDR1 and CDR2: SGHNT and YENEEA. Trimming pared 3 bases from V and 0 bases from J, leaving 5 bases between. CDR3 length: 14 residues. The CDR3 sequence: CASSLQANTGELFF. The CDR3 bases are TGTGCCAGCAGCTTGCAGGCGAACACCGGGGAGCTGTTTTTT.

This clone occurred once. This chain connects TRBV7-3 to TRBJ1-6; no firm D call. The V gene's germline CDR1 is SGHTA and CDR2 FQGTGA. There are 12 residues in the CDR3. Trimming removed 6 bases at V and 7 bases at J, with 7 bases between. DNA for the CDR3: TGTGCCAGCAGTGGACGGAATTCACCCCTCCACTTT. The encoded protein is CASSGRNSPLHF.

This sequence joins TRBV23-1 and TRBJ1-2, with D uncertain. TRBV23-1 is annotated as an ORF whose role is uncertain. Between the trimmed V and J ends, which lost 0 bases and 0 bases, there was a span of 14 bases. CDR3 length: 17 amino acids. CDR3 DNA sequence: TGCGCCAGCAGTCAATCGGGGTTAGCGATAGCTAACTATGGCTACACCTTC. This translates into CASSQSGLAIANYGYTF.

This chain joins TRBV28 and TRBJ2-5, with D perhaps TRBD2 (7 bases). Germline V gene sequence: CDR1 MDHEN, CDR2 SYDVKM. With 8 bases removed from V and 9 bases from J, the gap between germline ends came to 28 bases. The length of the CDR3 is 16 residues. CDR3 nucleotide sequence: TGTGCCAGCGCAGTGGGGGGCCCTGTCTTACGGGGGGCCCAGTACTTC. This codes for CASAVGGPVLRGAQYF.

This rearrangement joins TRBV20-1 to TRBJ1-2; D remains ambiguous. The V and J ends lost 3 bases and 0 bases respectively, with 2 bases between them. CDR1 and CDR2 (germline): DFQATT, SNEGSKA (reference sequence). There are 11 residues in the CDR3. The CDR3: CSARANYGYTF. The CDR3 nucleotides read TGCAGTGCTAGGGCTAACTATGGCTACACCTTC.

This clone was observed a single time. The chain couples TRBV11-3 to TRBJ2-6; D unclear. V dropped 5 bases and J dropped 5 bases, with 22 bases sitting between them. Germline V lookup: CDR1 SGHNT, CDR2 YENEEA. The CDR3 covers 18 residues. The DNA of the CDR3 is TGTGCCAGCAGCATTCCGCAATCTCGACAAAGTCGGGCCAACGTCCTGACTTTC. The encoded protein is CASSIPQSRQSRANVLTF.

The rearrangement links TRBV2 to TRBJ1-3, with unresolved D. Germline assignment: CDR1 SNHLY and CDR2 FYNNEI. This CDR3 region has 13 residues. Trimming shortened V by 2 bases and J by 4 bases, and 6 bases separated the two germline ends. CDR3 bases: TGTGCCAGCAGTGAAAGGGAGGGAAACACCATATATTTT. Translated: CASSEREGNTIYF.

This clone was seen only once. The chain joins TRBV19 to TRBJ1-1, with 7 positions matching TRBD1. CDR3 length: 15 residues. CDR1 and CDR2 from the germline V gene are LNHDA and SQIVND (reference sequence). V was pared by 3 bases and J by 3 bases, with 7 bases of the junction left unmatched. The DNA of the CDR3 is TGTGCCAGTAGTATTGCCGGGACAGCGTACACTGAAGCTTTCTTT. This gives the protein CASSIAGTAYTEAFF.